This T cell receptor (beta chain) was sequenced in a study of cytomegalovirus exposure and HLA in healthy donors (dated by TCRdb to about 2017). Regarding the research as a whole: In an earlier analysis of about 560 of the donors, 250 to 300 Gb of sequence data and 95 million to 130 million unique TCR beta sequences from 150 million to 200 million T cells were reported. An early release that covered several hundred HLA-typed donors contained about 290 gigabases of sequencing data and roughly 84 million unique TCR sequences. Of the roughly 400 genotyped donors, about 84% fell in the genetic ancestry cluster associated with self-reported Caucasian donors. The study was designed to test whether signatures of past pathogen exposure could be identified by cataloging public T cell receptors. The study used immunosequencing to profile the T cell repertoires of approximately 640 subjects and linked those repertoires to cytomegalovirus serostatus. Besides the first cohort of about 730 subjects, a separate validation cohort made up of 120 different subjects was used. The study combined high-throughput TCR immunosequencing, statistical association of individual TCRs with disease status, and machine learning to predict cytomegalovirus infection status. A later analysis re-examined previously published TCR beta repertoires from just over 650 donors and added high-resolution HLA genotyping to investigate patterns of TCR occurrence. The later analysis used no new phenotypic data to find candidate immune exposures, relying instead on TCR beta sequences and their occurrence across donors. To decide whether each TCR beta V gene segment behaved as functional or pseudogenic, an earlier analysis of 587 of the donors relied on high-throughput TCR beta sequencing. Alongside the repertoire data, information on donor age, sex, ethnicity and CMV serostatus was compiled. In a later genetic analysis, genome-wide SNP genotypes for about 55% of the roughly 700 donors were used, and that subset was treated as a discovery cohort. All discovery cohort repertoires had been generated on a single sequencing platform. HLA typing covered class I and class II loci at four-digit resolution. The number of typed donors differed by locus: roughly 629-630 for A, B, C, DRB1 and DQB1; some 540 for DQA1; around 580 for DPA1; and around 450 for DPB1. Roughly five DR-DQ haplotypes were treated as single units for association and clustering because of strong linkage in the cohort. Among 300 to 500 genotyped donors of the cohort, an average of roughly 230,000 unique TCR beta nucleotide sequences was sequenced per donor, of which about 19% were non-productive.

The cysteine opens and the phenylalanine closes a CDR3 of 13 amino acids. The sequence is cut down to CDR3 DNA, 39 bases in frame from base 1. V and J lose 4 bases and 8 bases, and a span of 15 bases separates them. The CDR1 and CDR2 encoded by the germline V gene (reference sequence) are SGHNT and YYREEE. Beyond this particular receptor, the publication reports: A group of highly shared sequence variants was considered likely to be a technical artifact of the sequencing pipeline. In a later analysis, TCR association rates were found to vary across HLA loci, with the most associated TCRs seen for DRB1 alleles and the fewest for HLA-C alleles. Correlated functional status among segregating V segments might be attributable to linkage disequilibrium, but an unknown experimental factor could not be ruled out. Because HLA typing was missing for some donors at each locus, association tests included only the typed subset. Some IMGT-functional V segments, including TRBV6-2 and TRBV6-3, could not be distinguished by the 87-base-pair reads and were therefore excluded. Because counts were too low, about 18 rarely observed V segments, including chromosome 9 orphons, were excluded from the earlier analysis of 587 of the donors. A further reported finding was that TCR beta sequences accurately predicted the HLA-A and HLA-B alleles for most subjects in the first cohort. The authors suggested that the approach could potentially be extended to other disease states and immunological phenotypes. In a later analysis, HLA-associated TCR beta chains showed more clonal expansion and lower generation probabilities than non-associated chains that were equally common. An earlier analysis of 450 to 750 of the donors showed that most TCR beta V segments appeared in productive rearrangements either about 87% or about 30% of the time, which broadly matched IMGT annotations. The presence/absence analyses assumed that sequencing depth was roughly uniform across donors, and that assumption may not be true. The classifier was reported to diagnose cytomegalovirus status with high specificity and sensitivity in both the original cohort and the validation cohort. In vitro tests confirmed that a few of the cytomegalovirus-associated TCR beta chains recognize cytomegalovirus antigens. In a later analysis, most CMV-associated TCR beta chains were found to appear HLA-restricted, with HLA associations seemingly driven largely by CMV exposure. A later genetic analysis reported fewer N-insertions in productive TCRs among donors in an Asian-associated ancestry cluster than the roughly 700-donor mean. CMV serostatus was the only immune exposure information available for the cohort. In a later analysis, several top co-occurrence clusters were reported to appear linked to parvovirus B19, influenza, CMV and Epstein-Barr virus. A later genetic analysis associated a missense DCLRE1C variant with V-gene and J-gene trimming of TCR beta chains, and an independent cohort replicated the association. Most TCR sequences were seen in very few donors, while some public TCRs were found in many individuals. When HLA alleles, especially DR and DQ, strongly co-occurred, TCR associations were difficult to assign to individual alleles. The cohort was sequenced for TCR beta chains only, and without alpha or paired-chain data the features that could be detected were limited. A total of fewer than 200 TCR beta chains were listed by the study as associated with cytomegalovirus. In a later analysis, 16,951 TCR beta sequences were associated with specific HLA alleles at a false discovery rate of 0.05.

Libraries were made using the immunoSEQ multiplex PCR assay. For the multiplex PCR, a mixture combining 60 forward primers for TCR Vbeta segments and 13 reverse primers for TCR Jbeta segments was used. Amplification of the CDR3 region of rearranged TCR beta genes was performed with a multiplex PCR assay on genomic DNA. Amplified TCR beta libraries were sequenced as 87-base-pair reads on the Illumina HiSeq System. The study's own analysis went as follows. In a later analysis, tens of millions of unique TCR beta chains were counted across the 690 or so repertoires, and around 10 million of these chains were shared by at least two donors. A nearest-neighbor algorithm error-corrected the raw reads and collapsed the reads into unique sequences, merging closely related sequences to remove PCR and sequencing errors. CDR3 sequences were aligned to IMGT reference sequences to assign V, D and J gene segments. For a sequence to be retained, a match of at least six nucleotides to both a V gene segment and a J gene segment was required. A rearrangement counted as productive if the CDR3 had no stop codons and remained in frame with V and J, and every other rearrangement counted as non-productive. Following IMGT convention, CDR3 was defined as the stretch from the second conserved V-encoded cysteine up to the conserved J-encoded phenylalanine. Sequences without an unambiguous match to a single V gene segment were excluded from the earlier analysis of 500 to 700 of the donors. An earlier analysis of fewer than 750 of the donors called V segments functional above 56.7% productive rearrangements and segregating when the between-donor standard deviation exceeded 5%. A statistical classification framework was built for diagnosing cytomegalovirus status from the catalog of TCR beta chain sequences. In a later analysis, TCR nucleotide sequences were compared against IMGT/GENE-DB human TR gene sequences so that V and J genes could be assigned. Using the TCRdist pipeline, a later analysis assigned CDR3 sequences along with most-parsimonious VDJ recombination scenarios. A later analysis defined each TCR beta chain by its CDR3 amino acid sequence plus V-gene family, and excluded reads lacking a unique V-gene family. In a later analysis, nearly 600 highly shared, low-generation-probability nucleotide sequences were removed to address suspected cross-contamination and a sequencing artifact. For each public chain, a later analysis derived a clonal expansion index from normalized ranks of inferred template counts within each repertoire. Generation probabilities in a later analysis came from a VDJ recombination model fitted to out-of-frame rearrangements, and those results were checked against IGoR. A later analysis scored TCR-TCR, TCR-HLA and TCR-CMV co-occurrence with hypergeometric tests, applying a repertoire-size bias correction to TCR pairs. In a later analysis, false discovery rates were estimated by permuting HLA or CMV assignments 20 times. A later analysis grouped co-occurring TCRs with DBSCAN, adding TCRdist sequence similarity when clustering within HLA-allele-positive subsets. Co-occurrence clustering excluded repertoires with fewer than 30,000 or more than 120,000 public chains, plus five with anomalous nucleotide sharing. This is the immuneACCESS table as TCRdb keeps it, with only in-frame sequences that have V and J called. A part of the clones is gone; compared with another copy, unresolved V genes explain less than half, and the rest is unexplained. Clonal size and the V and J genes are those of that table, whereas D and trimming came from the DNA. This sample has approximately 160,000 clones in its table, and around 78% of those were observed once. The ten largest clones capture 0.75% to 0.8% of the sample.

About this clone itself: Its antigen is currently not known. The record has no base qualities; no much larger clone is one base away.

In total, roughly 670 healthy bone marrow donors made up the cohort. Cohort members were all nominally healthy when sampled, although unrecorded immune exposures were likely present. The donor tested CMV seronegative, placing the donor among the 352 seronegative members of the cohort. A peripheral blood sample was provided by each donor, and peripheral blood mononuclear cells were used for TCR beta sequencing. The Qiagen DNeasy Blood Extraction Kit was used to extract genomic DNA from the blood cell samples. The V and J segments used are TRBV5-4 and TRBJ1-2; TRBD1 is a weak D gene call, 6 bases matching. The sequence came from a female donor in good health and CMV-seronegative. Source material: PBMCs. This receptor has the CDR3 CASSLGGARGYTF. The DNA sequence is as follows: TGTGCCAGCAGCCTAGGGGGGGCTCGGGGCTACACCTTC.